The next 27 T cell receptor beta chains were all read from a single sample in a study of cytomegalovirus exposure and HLA in healthy donors. With 60 Vbeta and 13 Jbeta primers, the PCR was carried out. Clones were sequenced by immunoSEQ multiplex PCR, and TCRdb holds only the in-frame ones, with some missing. The sample contains approximately 210,000 clones, over 60% of which appear only once. The sequenced sample was PBMCs. The receptor source for this set is a middle-aged woman in good health and CMV-seronegative.

The rearrangement links TRBV18 to TRBJ1-1, with 7 positions matching TRBD1. The CDR3 spans 17 residues. V shed 8 bases and J 0 bases; nucleotides not matched to a gene: 15. CDR1 is KGHSH and CDR2 is LQKENI in the germline V gene. CDR3 region: CASRPLSRGVLNTEAFF. The CDR3 DNA reads as TGTGCCAGCCGTCCTTTGTCCAGGGGGGTCCTGAACACTGAAGCTTTCTTT.

This clone was seen only once. The chain joins TRBV10-3 to TRBJ2-3, with D perhaps TRBD2 (5 bases). From germline, CDR1 is ENHRY and CDR2 SYGVKD. This CDR3 spans 13 amino acids. V dropped 7 bases and J dropped 2 bases, with 10 bases sitting between them. The CDR3 loop reads CAIKAETTDTQYF. As DNA, the CDR3 is TGTGCCATCAAAGCGGAAACCACAGATACGCAGTATTTT.

The chain links TRBV4-1 to TRBJ1-2, with 7 bases identical to TRBD1. The CDR3 totals 15 residues. CDR1 and CDR2 (germline): MGHRA, YSYEKL. Germline trimming cut 0 bases from V and 8 bases from J; bases unmatched to any gene: 9. CDR3 nucleotide sequence: TGCGCCAGCAGCCAAGATGCAGGGGGGCCATGGGGCTACACCTTC. Translating it yields CASSQDAGGPWGYTF.

The CDR3 DNA reads TGTGCCAGCAGTGAATATTCAGGGGGTGGGAGAGGCTACACCTTC. Amino acids: CASSEYSGGGRGYTF. The chain recombines TRBV25-1 with TRBJ1-2; 7 nucleotides agree with TRBD1. This CDR3 is built from 15 residues. Germline CDR1 and CDR2: MGHDK and SYGVNS. With 0 bases clipped from V and 8 bases from J, the junction kept 9 bases outside the gene matches.

This rearrangement joins TRBV7-3 to TRBJ2-1; maybe TRBD2 (6 bases). The V gene lost 5 bases and the J gene lost 13 bases, with 21 bases spanning the gap. Per the germline V gene, CDR1 is SGHTA and CDR2 is FQGTGA. This CDR3 contains 14 residues. The CDR3 region is CASSPNTGSHLQFF. In DNA form, the CDR3 reads TGTGCCAGCAGCCCCAACACCGGGAGCCATCTTCAGTTCTTC.

J is TRBJ2-2 and V is TRBV5-8; no clear D. Germline CDR1 SGHTS, CDR2 YDEGEE. Trimming stripped 4 bases from V and 4 bases from J, with 14 bases between. This CDR3 is built from 15 residues. The CDR3 sequence: CASSARPRGTGELFF. The CDR3 region has the DNA TGTGCCAGCAGCGCTCGGCCCCGAGGCACCGGGGAGCTGTTTTTT.

This clone was observed a few times. The chain recombines TRBV30 with TRBJ1-6, with D possibly being TRBD1 (5 bases). The CDR3 is 14 residues long. V lost 0 bases and J lost 5, with 8 bases in between. Germline V gene sequence: CDR1 GTSNPN, CDR2 SVGIG (reference sequence). The CDR3 reads CAWSVGHDNSPLHF. CDR3 in DNA: TGTGCCTGGAGTGTTGGACACGATAATTCACCCCTCCACTTT.

The genes are TRBV6-5 and TRBJ2-7; D perhaps matches TRBD1 (6 bases). Germline CDR1 and CDR2: MNHEY and SVGAGI. The CDR3 is made up of 14 amino acids. V lost 5 bases to trimming and J lost 3 bases, with 14 bases between them. The CDR3 here is CASSPQGPFYEQYF. DNA of the CDR3: TGTGCCAGCAGTCCACAGGGTCCTTTCTACGAGCAGTACTTC.

The chain joins TRBV21-1 to TRBJ1-2; the table's D gene call, TRBD1, was not cross checked with the DNA. TRBV21-1 has pseudogene status. The CDR3 extends over 17 amino acids. The CDR3 DNA follows: TGTGCCAGCAGCAAACTTAAACCCGGGGAAGGGGGCTATGGCTACACCTTC. As protein: CASSKLKPGEGGYGYTF.

The chain links TRBV7-3 to TRBJ2-3, with TRBD2 matching over 8 bases. The CDR3 loop spans 15 amino acids. V shed 3 bases, J shed 6 bases, and the junction held 8 bases outside the gene matches. From germline, CDR1 is SGHTA and CDR2 FQGTGA. CDR3 amino acids: CASSLTGTRGDTQYF. The CDR3 DNA sequence: TGTGCCAGCAGCTTGACCGGGACTAGGGGTGATACGCAGTATTTT.

The chain recombines TRBV6-1 with TRBJ2-1; D is perhaps TRBD1 (6 bases). From germline, CDR1 is MNHNS and CDR2 SASEGT. CDR3 length: 13 amino acids. V was trimmed by 0 bases and J by 9 bases, leaving 9 bases between them. CDR3 bases: TGTGCCAGCAGTGAAGCGGGGGCAGGTGAGCAGTTCTTC. Its protein is CASSEAGAGEQFF.

The chain employs TRBV29-1 and TRBJ2-1, with D hard to call. CDR1 and CDR2 (germline): SQVTM, ANQGSEA. CDR3 length: 11 residues. The V end lost 3 bases, the J end lost 7 bases, and 7 bases lay between the germline ends. The CDR3 here is CSVDQRNEQFF. Written as DNA, the CDR3 is TGCAGCGTTGATCAGAGGAATGAGCAGTTCTTC.

This clone appeared a single time. The chain couples TRBV5-1 to TRBJ1-1, with TRBD1 matching over 7 bases. CDR3 size: 17 residues. Trimming at V came to 0 bases and at J to 1 base, leaving 9 bases not matched to a gene. Germline CDR1 is SGHRS and CDR2 is YFSETQ. This CDR3 is CASSLDRGGGQNTEAFF. CDR3 in DNA: TGCGCCAGCAGCTTGGATAGAGGGGGCGGGCAGAACACTGAAGCTTTCTTT.

This clone was detected only a few times. The chain is built from TRBV10-2 and TRBJ1-5; D gene unclear. Trimming removed 2 bases at V and 3 bases at J, with 8 bases between. Germline-derived CDR1 and CDR2 are WSHSY and SAAADI. The CDR3 is made up of 14 amino acids. The CDR3 loop is CASSEGLPNQPQHF. Here the CDR3 DNA reads TGCGCCAGCAGTGAGGGGCTGCCCAATCAGCCCCAGCATTTT.

The sample holds a few counts of this clone. The chain combines TRBV5-4 with TRBJ2-7; a weak D match, TRBD1 (6 bases). V lost 0 bases to trimming and J lost 3 bases, with 7 bases between them. The CDR3 has 13 amino acids. Germline-derived CDR1 and CDR2 are SGHNT and YYREEE (reference sequence). The CDR3 DNA reads as TGTGCCAGCAGCTTGGAACAGGGCTACGAGCAGTACGTC. Protein product: CASSLEQGYEQYV.

The chain combines TRBV19 with TRBJ2-1, with 11 bases fitting TRBD2. The CDR3 loop spans 18 amino acids. The germline gives CDR1 LNHDA, CDR2 SQIVND (reference sequence). After removal of 1 base from V and 7 bases from J, the junction contained 12 bases not matched to a gene. CDR3 region: CASSIVAGGPGEMNEQFF. For the CDR3, the DNA is TGTGCCAGTAGTATAGTAGCGGGAGGGCCGGGTGAAATGAATGAGCAGTTCTTC.

The chain carries TRBV11-2 and TRBJ1-1; a possible D gene is TRBD1 (5 bases). V was trimmed by 7 bases and J by 2 bases, leaving 11 bases between them. Germline lookup yields CDR1 SGHAT and CDR2 FQNNGV. There are 13 residues in the CDR3. CDR3 loop: CASTWGGNTEAFF. CDR3 in DNA: TGTGCCAGCACCTGGGGGGGAAACACTGAAGCTTTCTTT.

The chain uses TRBV5-4 and TRBJ2-3, with unresolved D. The CDR3 covers 11 residues. Germline V gene lookup returns CDR1 SGHNT and CDR2 YYREEE (reference sequence). V dropped 0 bases and J dropped 7 bases, with 3 bases sitting between them. Here the CDR3 DNA reads TGTGCCAGCAGCTTGGCTAATACGCAGTATTTT. Protein sequence: CASSLANTQYF. Filled out from reference TRBV5-4 and TRBJ2-3, the complete variable domain reads ETGVTQSPTHLIKTRGQQVTLRCSSQSGHNTVSWYQQALGQGPQFIFQYYREEENGRGNFPPRFSGLQFPNYSSELNVNALELDDSALYLCASSLANTQYFGPGTRLTVL.

V is TRBV27 and J is TRBJ2-5; D not resolved. V was pared by 2 bases and J by 5 bases, with 9 bases between. Germline V gene data show CDR1 as MNHEY and CDR2 as SMNVEV (reference sequence). The CDR3 is 13 amino acids. CDR3 DNA: TGTGCCAGCAGTTTAAGGCCTAGGGAGACCCAGTACTTC. Its translation is CASSLRPRETQYF.

This chain connects TRBV29-1 to TRBJ2-2; the D is unclear. CDR1 is SQVTM and CDR2 is ANQGSEA in the germline V gene. The CDR3 covers 13 residues. V lost 4 bases to trimming and J lost 6 bases, with 12 bases between them. The CDR3 is CSVVSLRSGELFF. The CDR3, as DNA: TGCAGCGTTGTTAGCCTTCGGTCCGGGGAGCTGTTTTTT.

The genes are TRBV5-1 and TRBJ2-3, with 9 bases fitting TRBD1. The CDR3 runs to 14 residues. Germline loops: CDR1 SGHRS, CDR2 YFSETQ. The V gene end was trimmed by 9 bases and the J gene end by 8 bases; junction bases not matched to a gene: 13. The CDR3 DNA follows: TGCGCCACAAAACCGGGACAGGGAATGGGTACGCAGTATTTT. Translation: CATKPGQGMGTQYF.

This clone was picked up a small number of times. The CDR3 spells CASSPRRPQGTEAFF. The CDR3 nucleotides are TGTGCCAGCTCACCAAGAAGGCCCCAGGGCACTGAAGCTTTCTTT. This chain connects TRBV18 to TRBJ1-1; possible D gene TRBD1, 5 bases. The CDR3 length is 15 residues. Germline V lookup: CDR1 KGHSH, CDR2 LQKENI. V dropped 2 bases and J dropped 4 bases, with 14 bases sitting between them.

The V and J genes are TRBV11-1 and TRBJ2-4; D possibly corresponds to TRBD2 (5 bases). The CDR3 extends over 16 amino acids. V lost 5 bases, J lost 0 bases, and 14 bases lay in between. Germline lookup yields CDR1 SGHAT and CDR2 FQDESV (reference sequence). The CDR3 spells CASSESTREAKNIQYF. The DNA for the CDR3 is TGTGCCAGCAGCGAAAGTACCCGGGAAGCCAAAAACATTCAGTACTTC.

The chain is built from TRBV19 and TRBJ1-2; D possibly corresponds to TRBD1 (6 bases). The CDR3 has 16 residues. V dropped 3 bases and J dropped 4 bases, with 18 bases sitting between them. CDR1 is LNHDA and CDR2 is SQIVND in the germline V gene (reference sequence). The DNA for the CDR3 is TGTGCCAGTAGTATCCAGACAGGTGCCCTATTCTATGGCTACACCTTC. It codes for CASSIQTGALFYGYTF.

The gene calls are TRBV27 and TRBJ1-3, with 8 bases identical to TRBD1. There are 15 residues in the CDR3. Germline V lookup: CDR1 MNHEY, CDR2 SMNVEV (reference sequence). Unmatched junction bases numbered 9, after V lost 8 bases and J lost 3 bases. CDR3 protein: CASLTADRDGNTIYF. The CDR3 DNA reads TGTGCCAGCCTAACGGCGGACAGGGATGGAAACACCATATATTTT.

V gene TRBV6-5 combines with J gene TRBJ2-1; tentatively, D is TRBD1 (5 bases). CDR3 length equals 13 residues. From germline, CDR1 is MNHEY and CDR2 SVGAGI. V lost 0 bases and J lost 8, with 8 bases in between. The CDR3 loop is CASSYSKQDEQFF. The CDR3 DNA reads TGTGCCAGCAGTTACTCAAAACAGGATGAGCAGTTCTTC.

V and J are TRBV4-3 and TRBJ2-5; D remains ambiguous. CDR1 is LGHNA, CDR2 YSLEER, per germline. The length of the CDR3 is 15 residues. Trimming took 3 bases from V and 1 from J, leaving 12 bases between them. CDR3 nucleotide sequence: TGCGCCAGCAGCCAGATGGGTACAGTCCAAGAGACCCAGTACTTC. This sequence encodes CASSQMGTVQETQYF.